Each of the 9 T cell receptor beta chains below was sequenced from the same sample in a study of T cell clonality in common variable immunodeficiency. Study conclusions and caveats: Fewer deletions and N-nucleotide insertions were reportedly seen in common variable immunodeficiency TCR beta sequences.

Sequenced by immunoSEQ multiplex PCR; TCRdb stores in-frame clones only, minus some. The sample is made up of roughly 34,000 clones, none counted only once. What these receptors recognize is not known. The material sequenced was peripheral blood mononuclear cells. The source of these receptors is a human donor with common variable immunodeficiency.

In regard to this clone: The CDR3 end is not reached by the read, which stops 3 residues before it; the germline J gene fills it in. The rearrangement uses TRBV7-7 and TRBJ2-5; no firm D call. There are 12 residues in the CDR3. The V gene's germline CDR1 is SSHAT and CDR2 FNYEAQ (reference sequence). V was clipped by 5 bases and J by 7 bases, with 11 bases between them. Partial CDR3 DNA: TGTGCCAGCAGCCCCGGTGCAGGGACC. This codes for CASSPGAGT. The whole CDR3 protein is CASSPGAGTQYF.

Concerning this clone itself: Read data end 3 residues before the CDR3 end; the end is taken from the germline J gene. The V call is TRBV2, the J call TRBJ2-7; TRBD1 matches 8 bases. CDR1 SNHLY and CDR2 FYNNEI come from the germline V gene. The CDR3 is 15 amino acids. The ends lost 6 bases at V and 0 bases at J; junction bases unmatched: 7. The sequenced CDR3 bases are TGTGCCAGCAGGCTTAACAGGGGGACCTCCTACGAG. This sequence encodes CASRLNRGTSYE. The full CDR3 reads CASRLNRGTSYEQYF.

This clone has more than one count but fewer than ten. This CDR3 is CAIGRTSGYNEQFF. The sequenced CDR3 bases are TGTGCCATCGGTCGGACTAGCGGATACAATGAG. This sequence joins TRBV7-3 and TRBJ2-1; the match to TRBD2 covers 10 bases. The read gets to within 3 residues of the CDR3 end, and the germline J gene fills in the rest. Trimming removed 10 bases from V and 4 bases from J; junction bases left unmatched: 7. This CDR3 contains 14 residues. Germline V gene data show CDR1 as SGHTA and CDR2 as FQGTGA.

Ten or more counts support this clone. Partial CDR3 DNA: TGTGCCAGTAAGGTAGGGGGCACTGAA. Translated, it gives CASKVGGTE. The whole CDR3 is CASKVGGTEAFF. The chain joins TRBV19 to TRBJ1-1, with D maybe TRBD1 (6 bases). The read finishes 3 residues shy of the CDR3 end, and the germline J gene is used to complete it. CDR3 length equals 12 residues. Trimming cost V 7 bases and J 4 bases, with 10 bases left between them. Per the germline V gene, CDR1 is LNHDA and CDR2 is SQIVND (reference sequence).

This clone was observed at least ten times. Read data end 3 residues before the CDR3 end; the end is taken from the germline J gene. The chain combines TRBV2 with TRBJ2-7, with a possible D match to TRBD1 (5 bases). Trimming took 6 bases from V and 0 from J, leaving 9 bases between them. This CDR3 spans 13 amino acids. From germline, CDR1 is SNHLY and CDR2 FYNNEI. Incomplete CDR3 DNA: TGTGCCAGCAGCGAAAGGGGCTCCTACGAG. Its protein product is CASSERGSYE. The whole CDR3 is CASSERGSYEQYF.

A few counts support this clone. The CDR3 goes on 3 residues after the read ends, and that part is filled in from the germline J gene. The V and J genes are TRBV19 and TRBJ1-1; TRBD1 agrees at 9 bases. The CDR3 runs 14 residues. Germline values: CDR1 LNHDA, CDR2 SQIVND (reference sequence). Germline trimming cut 7 bases from V and 4 bases from J; bases unmatched to any gene: 7. CDR3 DNA, as far as it was read: TGTGCCAGTACCACAGGGGGCCTGAGCACTGAA. It is translated as CASTTGGLSTE. The full-length CDR3 reads as CASTTGGLSTEAFF.

A few counts support this clone. The sequence runs out 3 residues before the end of the CDR3; the remainder is reconstructed from the germline J gene. The V gene is TRBV5-6, the J gene TRBJ2-7; possibly TRBD2 for D (6 bases). Germline V lookup: CDR1 SGHDT, CDR2 YYEEEE. Between the trimmed V and J ends, which lost 4 bases and 6 bases, there was a span of 11 bases. The CDR3 is 12 amino acids. CDR3 bases read: TGTGCCAGCAGCGACCAGGGAGGCGAG. As protein: CASSDQGGE. The whole CDR3 sequence is CASSDQGGEQYF.

This clone was counted a few times. The DNA ends 3 residues before the CDR3 does, and the rest of the CDR3 is filled in from the germline J gene. The V and J genes are TRBV19 and TRBJ1-5; D gene ambiguous. Trimming took off 4 bases at V and 5 bases at J, with 6 bases between the two ends. This CDR3 spans 12 amino acids. In germline, CDR1 is LNHDA, CDR2 SQIVND (reference sequence). The covered CDR3 bases are TGTGCCAGTAGTACCCCTTATCAGCCC. It is translated as CASSTPYQP. The whole CDR3 is CASSTPYQPQHF.

This clone was detected ten times or more. The CDR3 extends 3 residues past the end of the read, so its final part is completed from the germline J gene. The rearrangement joins TRBV28 to TRBJ2-7; possibly TRBD2 for D (5 bases). The CDR3 consists of 12 residues. Germline CDR1 reads MDHEN; CDR2 reads SYDVKM. Trimming removed 6 bases from V and 2 bases from J, with 8 bases in between. The CDR3 DNA, read in part, is TGTGCCAGCAGGACGAGGGCCTACGAG. Its translation: CASRTRAYE. The entire CDR3 sequence reads CASRTRAYEQYF.